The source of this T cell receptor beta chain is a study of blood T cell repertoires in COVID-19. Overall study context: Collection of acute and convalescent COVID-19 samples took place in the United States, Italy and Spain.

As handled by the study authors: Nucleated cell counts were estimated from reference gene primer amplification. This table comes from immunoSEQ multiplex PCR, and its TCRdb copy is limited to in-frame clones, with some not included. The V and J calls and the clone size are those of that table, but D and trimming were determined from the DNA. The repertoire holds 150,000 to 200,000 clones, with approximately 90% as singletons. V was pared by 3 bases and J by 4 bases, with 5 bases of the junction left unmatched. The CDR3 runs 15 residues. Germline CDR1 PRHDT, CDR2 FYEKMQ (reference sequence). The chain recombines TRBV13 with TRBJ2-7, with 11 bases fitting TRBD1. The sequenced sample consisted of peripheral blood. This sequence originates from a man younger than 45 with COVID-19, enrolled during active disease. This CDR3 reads CASSLGTGGNYEQYF. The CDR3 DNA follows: TGTGCCAGCAGCTTGGGGACAGGGGGAAATTACGAGCAGTACTTC.